This TCR beta chain was recovered during a study of shared clonotypes between healthy human individuals (TCRdb year 2020). Background on the whole study: The cohort comprised a couple of women and a few men aged 18 to 49 years. For each donor, three plates each were used for CD4 naive and CD4 memory, two plates were used for CD8 naive, and one plate was used for CD8 memory. Libraries were prepared and TCR repertoires were sequenced by different laboratories using diverse techniques, in order to increase sequencing depth and limit assay-specific biases. Between about 0.94 and 8.9 billion PBMCs per donor were obtained by leukapheresis. Blood TCR repertoires of four to six healthy adults were deeply sequenced to estimate repertoire size and the extent of clonotype sharing between individuals. Overall results and qualifications from the work: Incomplete sequencing was indicated by rarefaction of sorted-subset datasets, despite the large sequencing depth. Naive subsets generally had larger estimated clonotype richness than memory subsets. Roughly 5.2% of naive CD4, roughly 3.5% of naive CD8, 2.3% of memory CD4, and about 0.4% of memory CD8 clonotypes were shared across several donors. The small number of donors limited the genetic and exposure-history diversity represented. Sampling was restricted to blood, and TCR repertoires in tissues likely differ from the TCR repertoires found in blood. Compared with non-shared clonotypes, clonotypes shared by all four sorted-subset donors had higher generation probabilities. Based on pairwise subsampling, the degree of clonotype sharing among donors was expected to be affected by sequencing depth.

For the CD8 naive samples, CD45RO-negative cells were positively selected for CCR7, yielding a CD45RA+CCR7+ population from which TemRA cells were excluded. Healthy HIV-negative adults with no recently reported acute infections or vaccinations were included as donors. Every donor was a Caucasian adult living in Nashville, Tennessee, USA. Blood was obtained by leukapheresis, after which PBMCs were separated by Ficoll-Histopaque density gradient centrifugation and cryopreserved in liquid nitrogen vapor phase. Analytical flow cytometry was used to check the purity and quantity of each magnetically sorted T cell population. From each sorted fraction, genomic DNA was isolated and quantified by UV absorbance on a Nanodrop 2000c. Using the deep immunoSEQ assay, TCR CDR3 regions were amplified from genomic DNA by multiplex PCR. Extracted genomic DNA from each cell subset was spread evenly across all wells of several immunoSEQ 96-well plates, with each plate serving as a replicate. For sorted subsets, each replicate PCR was loaded with roughly 190 ng genomic DNA, equivalent to approximately 27,000 T cell genomes. The purified libraries were quantified using a Qubit 3.0 fluorometer, sized with a Bioanalyzer 2100, and then quantified again using the KAPA Library Quantification kit. Every immunoSEQ 96-well plate was sequenced on a separate single-read 150-cycle Illumina NextSeq 550 flow cell. In the original analysis: Because the immunoSEQ output held only junctional sequences and lacked quality scores, the filtering could not match the filtering applied to full-length reads. Sequences were annotated with PyIR, a Python wrapper for IgBLAST v1.9, using IMGT germline references to assign V/J genes and CDR3. Reads were removed for weak V/J assignments (E-value above 1e-6), missing CDR3, stop codons, out-of-frame junctions, or ambiguous translated residues. V3J clonotypes were defined as sequences sharing an identical inferred V gene, J gene, and CDR3 amino acid sequence. Percentage overlap between repertoires was calculated by dividing the number of shared unique clonotypes by the size of the smaller repertoire. Repertoire richness was assessed with RTK rarefaction, the Chao1 estimator, and Recon v2.1 estimates of unobserved clonotypes. Generation probabilities were computed with OLGA for all TCRbeta clonotypes obtained by the gDNA method from four donors. TCRdb retrieved this table from immuneACCESS and kept in-frame rearrangements only. Not all clones are present; in checked studies, unresolved V genes account for under half, and no reason is known for the remainder. That table is the source of V, J and clone size, and D and trimming were worked out from the DNA. The sample includes 660,000 or so clones, with around 96% observed a single time. Approximately 0.1% of the sample rests with the top ten.

Reading the germline V gene gives CDR1 MDHEN and CDR2 SYDVKM. V loses 2 bases, J loses 0 bases, and the germline ends lie 8 bases apart. Its CDR3 holds 15 amino acids, cysteine through phenylalanine. The retained sequence is limited to the CDR3, 45 bases, with the frame set at the first base. This clone has just a few counts. Its antigen is still unknown. One base away there is no much larger clone; base qualities are not given. This receptor chain uses TRBV28 and TRBJ1-5; the D gene cannot be named for sure. Specimen: naive CD8+ T cells sorted from blood. Reading the label with the study, this specimen's cell subset or site is: CD45RA+CCR7+. This receptor was obtained from a woman aged 25 to 45 in good health. CDR3 reads: CASSLRRYSNQPQHF. The sequence in DNA is TGTGCCAGCAGTTTAAGGCGGTATAGCAATCAGCCCCAGCATTTT.